This T cell receptor beta chain was found in a study of OX40 agonist ivuxolimab in advanced cancers. Here immunoSEQ multiplex PCR was the method, and the copy in TCRdb shows in-frame clones only, minus some. The sample lists 62,000 or so clones, 86% occurring once. The CDR3 consists of 15 residues. CDR1 and CDR2 (germline): SGHKS, YYEKEE (reference sequence). Unmatched junction bases numbered 8, after V lost 6 bases and J lost 6 bases. The receptor was derived from an adult with an advanced solid tumor such as melanoma, head and neck, liver or kidney cancer. The sequencing here drew on CD4+ or CD8+ T cells sorted from blood, taken in a trial of the OX40 agonist ivuxolimab. This chain uses TRBV5-5 with TRBJ2-2; TRBD1 aligns across 10 bases. CDR3: CASMLGQGPAGELFF. As DNA, the CDR3 is TGTGCCAGCATGCTGGGACAGGGGCCCGCCGGGGAGCTGTTTTTT.